The TCR beta chain under discussion was sequenced for a study of siplizumab effects on memory and regulatory T cells. Assays examined about 100,000 TCR templates per sample. Libraries were prepared by immunoSEQ multiplex PCR; TCRdb keeps only in-frame clonotypes and omits some of them. The table includes more than 90,000 clones, roughly 94% detected once. As concerns this clone: Its antigen is not identified.

General study findings and limits: For mappable alloreactive CD4+ clones, the mean Treg-derived fraction was nearly 70% with siplizumab and 25% to 30% in controls. Suppression by proliferating Tregs derived from siplizumab cultures was not verified. Naive T cells appeared more varied than memory cells and looked like key alloresponse contributors.

Trimming took 0 bases from V and 5 from J, leaving 10 bases between them. The CDR3 loop spans 13 amino acids. The V gene's germline CDR1 is GTSNPN and CDR2 SVGIG (reference sequence). Input material: non-Treg CD4+ T cells sorted from blood. The sequence derives from a human donor in good health. This rearrangement joins TRBV30 to TRBJ2-5; D remains unclear. Here the CDR3 DNA reads TGTGCCTGGAGTGTACAGACTGGGGAGACCCAGTACTTC. This codes for CAWSVQTGETQYF.